This T cell receptor beta chain was obtained from a study of T cells after yellow fever vaccination. Study in general: The fractions with low cell numbers were processed using SMART-Seq v4 Ultra Low Input. General study results and limits: Though weaker, the secondary response peaked faster, on day 5 versus 15.

The germline V gene has CDR1 MNHNS and CDR2 SASEGT. With 8 bases removed from V and 2 bases from J, the gap between germline ends came to 16 bases. The CDR3 has 14 residues. With regard to this clonotype: The antigen remains unidentified.

TCRdb ran MiXCR on the 5' RACE reads and lists one entry per CDR3 protein. The data show a few hundred thousand distinct CDR3 sequences, roughly a sixth seen once. The chain is built from TRBV6-1 and TRBJ2-7, with D possibly being TRBD2 (6 bases). The sequencing used PBMCs, collected 5 days after the first yellow fever vaccination. This TCR came from a man between 18 and 29 years old who received the YFV17D yellow fever vaccine. The CDR3 DNA is TGTGCCAGCTCCATCGCCGCGGGAACCTACGAGCAGTACGTC. This sequence encodes CASSIAAGTYEQYV.